A single sample is the source of the 27 T cell receptor beta chains below, sequenced in a study of early T cells in non-severe SARS-CoV-2 infection. One entry per CDR3 protein results from TCRdb running MiXCR on the 5' RACE reads. The table records about 56,000 distinct CDR3 sequences, roughly a tenth of them present only once. Material: whole blood. These receptors came from an adult who was a healthcare worker with PCR-confirmed SARS-CoV-2 infection or an uninfected control (not recorded which).

In this sample, this clonotype turned up many times. The chain carries TRBV7-2 and TRBJ2-1, with 9 bases aligning to TRBD2. Trimming removed 2 bases from V and 4 bases from J; junction bases left unmatched: 6. The CDR3 has 16 amino acids. CDR1 and CDR2 (germline): SGHTA, FQGNSA. The CDR3 is CASSLTLAGNYNEQFF. Written as DNA, the CDR3 is TGTGCCAGCAGCTTAACCCTAGCGGGGAATTACAATGAGCAGTTCTTC.

This clonotype showed up just a few times. J is TRBJ2-5 and V is TRBV6-2 or TRBV6-3, with a possible D match to TRBD2 (5 bases). With 5 bases removed from V and 9 bases from J, the gap between germline ends came to 16 bases. The CDR3 loop spans 13 amino acids. Looked up from germline, CDR1 is MNHEY and CDR2 is SVGEGT. For the CDR3, the DNA is TGTGCCAGCAGTCTAGACGGTACCGGGGCCCAGTACTTC. Protein product: CASSLDGTGAQYF.

This clonotype was found many times. The V gene is TRBV5-1, the J gene TRBJ1-1; the D is unclear. The germline V gene has CDR1 SGHRS and CDR2 YFSETQ. V was pared by 1 base and J by 1 base, with 8 bases between. This CDR3 spans 14 amino acids. DNA of the CDR3: TGCGCCAGCAGCTTGTCGCGAGCGAACACTGAAGCTTTCTTT. Residues: CASSLSRANTEAFF.

By sample fraction, this clonotype is medium-sized. The chain joins TRBV6-5 to TRBJ2-5; 8 bases map to TRBD2. With V trimmed by 6 bases and J by 0 bases, 3 bases remained unmatched. The CDR3 extends over 14 amino acids. The germline V gene encodes CDR1 MNHEY and CDR2 SVGAGI. The CDR3: CASRLAEYQETQYF. The CDR3 nucleotides read TGTGCCAGCAGACTAGCGGAGTACCAAGAGACCCAGTACTTC.

This clonotype was observed a few times. This chain connects TRBV5-1 to TRBJ1-2; the match to TRBD1 covers 9 bases. Looked up from germline, CDR1 is SGHRS and CDR2 is YFSETQ. V lost 1 base, J lost 6 bases, and 7 bases stayed unmatched. The CDR3 runs to 15 residues. The CDR3 coding sequence is TGCGCCAGCAGCTTGCGGACAGGGGCGGACGATGGCTACACCTTC. It codes for CASSLRTGADDGYTF.

This chain uses TRBV7-9 with TRBJ2-5; D possibly corresponds to TRBD2 (6 bases). This CDR3 is 16 amino acids long. Trimming took off 1 base at V and 5 bases at J, with 17 bases between the two ends. Germline V gene data show CDR1 as SEHNR and CDR2 as FQNEAQ (reference sequence). CDR3 nucleotides: TGTGCCAGCAGCTTAGATGATGACGGGAGTTTGGAGACCCAGTACTTC. Translation gives CASSLDDDGSLETQYF. The entire variable domain, with the rest obtained from reference TRBV7-9 and TRBJ2-5, is as follows: DTGVSQNPRHKITKRGQNVTFRCDPISEHNRLYWYRQTLGQGPEFLTYFQNEAQLEKSRLLSDRFSAERPKGSFSTLEIQRTEQGDSAMYLCASSLDDDGSLETQYFGPGTRLLVL.

This clonotype was counted many times. This chain links TRBV5-5 with TRBJ2-3, with 7 bases fitting TRBD2. The germline V gene has CDR1 SGHKS and CDR2 YYEKEE (reference sequence). The CDR3 spans 15 residues. The ends lost 3 bases at V and 3 bases at J; junction bases unmatched: 7. Written as DNA, the CDR3 is TGTGCCAGCAGCTCCCCAGCGGGAAGGACAGATACGCAGTATTTT. This translates into CASSSPAGRTDTQYF.

The table lists this clonotype with many counts. V and J are TRBV7-2 and TRBJ1-5; tentative D call: TRBD1 (6 bases). The CDR3 is 14 amino acids. V lost 2 bases and J lost 7, with 12 bases in between. Germline V gene lookup returns CDR1 SGHTA and CDR2 FQGNSA. The CDR3 region is CASSLLPDRQPQHF. CDR3 DNA sequence: TGTGCCAGCAGCTTATTGCCCGACAGGCAGCCCCAGCATTTT.

This chain connects TRBV27 to TRBJ1-1; TRBD1 is a possible D gene (6 bases). V shed 5 bases and J shed 4 bases, with 11 bases lying between them. The CDR3 has 13 amino acids. Germline V gene lookup returns CDR1 MNHEY and CDR2 SMNVEV (reference sequence). CDR3 sequence (DNA): TGTGCCAGCAGTCTCACAGGGATCACTGAAGCTTTCTTT. This codes for CASSLTGITEAFF.

The chain links TRBV7-3 to TRBJ2-2; 12 bases match TRBD2. This CDR3 region has 16 residues. V was pared by 3 bases and J by 9 bases, with 8 bases of the junction left unmatched. Germline V gene data show CDR1 as SGHTA and CDR2 as FQGTGA. This CDR3 reads CASSFTSGRTKRELFF. As DNA, the CDR3 is TGTGCCAGCAGCTTCACTAGCGGGAGGACCAAGAGGGAGCTGTTTTTT.

This clonotype showed up many times. The V call is TRBV5-6, the J call TRBJ2-7, with 9 bases identical to TRBD1. Germline V gene lookup returns CDR1 SGHDT and CDR2 YYEEEE. The CDR3 is 17 residues long. The V gene end was trimmed by 1 base and the J gene end by 7 bases; junction bases not matched to a gene: 15. The CDR3 DNA follows: TGTGCCAGCAGCTTGACACTCCGGGACAGGGTCCCTTGGGAGCAGTACTTC. Amino acids: CASSLTLRDRVPWEQYF.

The chain is built from TRBV29-1 and TRBJ2-7; possibly TRBD1 or TRBD2 for D (5 bases each). With 2 bases removed from V and 3 bases from J, the gap between germline ends came to 14 bases. This CDR3 spans 14 amino acids. From germline, CDR1 is SQVTM and CDR2 ANQGSEA. Written as DNA, the CDR3 is TGCAGCGTTGAAACTGGAGGCCAGGGCTACGAGCAGTACTTC. It specifies CSVETGGQGYEQYF.

This clonotype has at least ten counts. The J gene is TRBJ2-7, the V gene TRBV6-6; D tentatively fits TRBD1 or TRBD2 (5 bases each). The CDR3 contains 15 residues. Per the germline V gene, CDR1 is MNHNY and CDR2 is SVGAGI (reference sequence). Between the trimmed V and J ends, which lost 2 bases and 2 bases, there was a span of 13 bases. DNA for the CDR3: TGTGCCAGCAGTTACCAGGGACCCATCCCCTACGAGCAGTACTTC. Translated: CASSYQGPIPYEQYF.

In its sample, this clonotype was seen many times. The V and J genes are TRBV15 and TRBJ2-5; D uncertain. CDR3 length: 15 residues. Trimming pared 1 base from V and 2 bases from J, leaving 11 bases between. Germline CDR1 reads LNHNV; CDR2 reads YYDKDF (reference sequence). CDR3 coding DNA: TGTGCCACCAGCAGAGTGGGAATATCACAAGAGACCCAGTACTTC. This gives the protein CATSRVGISQETQYF.

Of note for this clonotype: It may be a read error: a sequence one base away is much more abundant. The chain carries TRBV7-6 and TRBJ2-1, with 9 nucleotides matching TRBD1. Trimming removed 5 bases from V and 6 bases from J; junction bases left unmatched: 11. This CDR3 is built from 16 residues. Germline assignment: CDR1 SGHVS and CDR2 FNYEAQ. The CDR3 reads CASSGTGLEGCNEQFF. DNA of the CDR3: TGTGCCAGCAGCGGGACAGGGTTGGAAGGATGCAATGAGCAGTTCTTC.

This clonotype was recorded at least ten times. J is TRBJ2-5 and V is TRBV7-2; D possibly corresponds to TRBD1 (6 bases). From germline, CDR1 is SGHTA and CDR2 FQGNSA. V shed 3 bases and J shed 3 bases, with 17 bases lying between them. The CDR3 contains 16 residues. The CDR3 here is CASSLRPGHLKETQYF. CDR3 in DNA: TGTGCCAGCAGCTTGAGACCGGGACACCTCAAAGAGACCCAGTACTTC.

There are a few counts of this clonotype. This sequence joins TRBV20-1 and TRBJ2-4, with 8 nucleotides matching TRBD2. Germline V gene data show CDR1 as DFQATT and CDR2 as SNEGSKA (reference sequence). The CDR3 consists of 15 residues. V lost 1 base to trimming and J lost 5 bases; unmatched junction nucleotides: 7. The CDR3 protein is CSARAWREVENIQYF. As DNA, the CDR3 is TGCAGTGCTAGAGCCTGGCGGGAGGTAGAAAACATTCAGTACTTC.

This clonotype has only a few counts. This chain uses TRBV27 with TRBJ2-1; 9 nucleotides agree with TRBD2. From germline, CDR1 is MNHEY and CDR2 SMNVEV (reference sequence). V dropped 3 bases and J dropped 5; count of bases not matched to a gene: 5. The CDR3 runs 15 residues. The CDR3: CASSFTAGGNNEQFF. CDR3 DNA sequence: TGTGCCAGCAGTTTCACAGCGGGAGGTAACAATGAGCAGTTCTTC.

This clonotype was seen only a few times. The chain employs TRBV3-1 and TRBJ2-7; D gene ambiguous. The length of the CDR3 is 12 residues. Trimming cost V 4 bases and J 3 bases, with 7 bases left between them. The germline V gene has CDR1 LGHDT and CDR2 YNNKEL (reference sequence). This CDR3 reads CASSPSFYEQYF. The CDR3 nucleotides are TGTGCCAGCAGCCCCTCCTTCTACGAGCAGTACTTC.

In its sample, this clonotype was seen a few times. The rearrangement uses TRBV7-9 and TRBJ1-6; perhaps TRBD1 as D (6 bases). The V and J ends lost 6 bases and 2 bases respectively, with 14 bases between them. The CDR3 spans 16 residues. Germline assignment: CDR1 SEHNR and CDR2 FQNEAQ (reference sequence). The CDR3 DNA sequence: TGTGCCAGCAGACGAGGTACAGGGACCTATAATTCACCCCTCCACTTT. Protein sequence: CASRRGTGTYNSPLHF.

This clonotype was observed many times. This chain links TRBV9 with TRBJ2-1; 9 bases fit TRBD2. This CDR3 spans 15 amino acids. CDR1 is SGDLS, CDR2 YYNGEE, per germline. The V segment lost 4 bases and the J segment 5 bases; nucleotides outside the gene matches: 7. CDR3 sequence (DNA): TGTGCCAGCAGCTCCCGACTAGCGGTACACAATGAGCAGTTCTTC. This sequence encodes CASSSRLAVHNEQFF. The entire variable domain, with the rest obtained from reference TRBV9 and TRBJ2-1, is as follows: DSGVTQTPKHLITATGQRVTLRCSPRSGDLSVYWYQQSLDQGLQFLIQYYNGEERAKGNILERFSAQQFPDLHSELNLSSLELGDSALYFCASSSRLAVHNEQFFGPGTRLTVL.

This clonotype was picked up many times. This sequence joins TRBV14 and TRBJ2-5; D is unclear. The CDR3 runs to 16 residues. The V and J ends lost 0 bases and 5 bases respectively, with 16 bases between them. The germline V gene encodes CDR1 SGHDN and CDR2 FVKESK. The CDR3 loop is CASSQDLVGFSETQYF. The CDR3 region has the DNA TGTGCCAGCAGCCAAGATCTTGTAGGGTTTAGCGAGACCCAGTACTTC.

In this sample, this clonotype turned up many times. The chain employs TRBV29-1 and TRBJ1-2; D gene unclear. Deletions cut 3 bases from V and 4 bases from J, with 12 bases between. This CDR3 spans 13 amino acids. The germline gives CDR1 SQVTM, CDR2 ANQGSEA. This CDR3 reads CSVEEPGGYGYTF. The CDR3, as DNA: TGCAGCGTTGAGGAGCCCGGCGGCTATGGCTACACCTTC.

This clonotype was counted many times. In DNA, the CDR3 is TGTGCCAGCAGTTACTTAGCGGGAGCTTCCAATGAGCAGTTCTTC. This encodes CASSYLAGASNEQFF. V usage is TRBV6-6 and J usage is TRBJ2-1, with 9 bases fitting TRBD2. The CDR3 is 15 amino acids. The V segment lost 1 base and the J segment 6 bases; nucleotides outside the gene matches: 4. Germline V gene lookup returns CDR1 MNHNY and CDR2 SVGAGI (reference sequence).

This clonotype was recorded a few times. The chain combines TRBV6-5 with TRBJ2-7; TRBD1 or TRBD2 may be the D gene (6 bases each). V lost 5 bases and J lost 4, with 21 bases in between. Germline V gene sequence: CDR1 MNHEY, CDR2 SVGAGI. There are 16 residues in the CDR3. In nucleotides, the CDR3 is TGTGCCAGCAGTGCTAACGGGGGCGCTAATGTGTACGAGCAGTACTTC. The encoded protein is CASSANGGANVYEQYF.

In this sample, this clonotype turned up many times. This sequence joins TRBV3-1 and TRBJ1-1; D uncertain. The germline V gene has CDR1 LGHDT and CDR2 YNNKEL (reference sequence). CDR3 size: 14 residues. The germline V and J ends were trimmed by 1 base and 1 base, with 7 bases remaining between them. The CDR3 region has the DNA TGTGCCAGCAGCCAAGTAATAGGGAACACTGAAGCTTTCTTT. Its protein is CASSQVIGNTEAFF.

This clonotype was found many times. The rearrangement uses TRBV9 and TRBJ2-2; D ambiguous. There are 15 residues in the CDR3. Looked up from germline, CDR1 is SGDLS and CDR2 is YYNGEE. Trimming left V 2 bases short and J 2 bases short, with 10 bases between. CDR3 DNA: TGTGCCAGCAGCGTCCAGACCACAAACACCGGGGAGCTGTTTTTT. Translating gives CASSVQTTNTGELFF.